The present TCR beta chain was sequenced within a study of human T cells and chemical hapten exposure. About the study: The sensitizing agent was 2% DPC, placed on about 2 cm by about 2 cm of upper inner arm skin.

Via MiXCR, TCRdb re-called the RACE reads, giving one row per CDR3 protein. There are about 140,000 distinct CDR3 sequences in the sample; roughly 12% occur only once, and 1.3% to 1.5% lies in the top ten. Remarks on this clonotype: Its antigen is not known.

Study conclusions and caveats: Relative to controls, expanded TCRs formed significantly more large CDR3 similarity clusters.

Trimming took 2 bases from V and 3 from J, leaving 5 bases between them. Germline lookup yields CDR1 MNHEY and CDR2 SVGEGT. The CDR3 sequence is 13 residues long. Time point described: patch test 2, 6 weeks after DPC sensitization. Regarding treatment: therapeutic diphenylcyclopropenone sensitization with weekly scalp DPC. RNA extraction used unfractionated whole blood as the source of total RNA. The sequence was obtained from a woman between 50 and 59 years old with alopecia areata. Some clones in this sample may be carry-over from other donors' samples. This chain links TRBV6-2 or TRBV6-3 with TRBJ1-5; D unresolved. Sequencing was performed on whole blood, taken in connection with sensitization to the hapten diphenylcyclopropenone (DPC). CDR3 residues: CASSYGSNQPQHF. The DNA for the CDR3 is TGTGCCAGCAGTTACGGCTCCAATCAGCCCCAGCATTTT.